Each of the 5 T cell receptor beta chains below was sequenced from the same sample in a study of shared clonotypes between healthy human individuals. Clones were read by immunoSEQ multiplex PCR, and TCRdb kept only the in-frame ones, dropping some. The data contain 1.4 million to 1.5 million clones, roughly 96% of them singletons. The sequenced sample consisted of naive CD4+ T cells sorted from blood. As for subset: CD45RA+ positively selected. These receptor sequences come from a man aged 30 to 45 in good health.

Here the CDR3 reads CASSQVGLWADTQYF. The CDR3 region has the DNA TGCGCCAGCAGCCAAGTGGGCCTTTGGGCAGATACGCAGTATTTT. The rearrangement joins TRBV4-1 to TRBJ2-3; D remains ambiguous. Trimming pared 1 base from V and 4 bases from J, leaving 12 bases between. From germline, CDR1 is MGHRA and CDR2 YSYEKL. The CDR3 covers 15 residues.

Details on this clone: Other nucleotide sequences from this sample produce the same CDR3. The genes are TRBV7-2 and TRBJ1-2; D may be TRBD1 (5 bases). Germline CDR1 and CDR2: SGHTA and FQGNSA. The CDR3 is made up of 13 amino acids. V lost 5 bases, J lost 4 bases, and 11 bases lay in between. In DNA, the CDR3 is TGTGCCAGCAGCCCCCCAGGGCCCTATGGCTACACCTTC. Its protein product is CASSPPGPYGYTF.

The chain is built from TRBV4-2 and TRBJ2-5, with 11 bases lining up with TRBD2. The germline V gene has CDR1 LGHNA and CDR2 YNFKEQ. This CDR3 contains 17 residues. Losses at the gene ends were 1 base for V and 4 bases for J; bases not matched to a gene: 8. CDR3 nucleotides: TGTGCCAGCAGCCAAGCCCCTTTAGCGGGAGGGGGAGAGACCCAGTACTTC. Residues: CASSQAPLAGGGETQYF.

The chain uses TRBV5-5 and TRBJ2-5, with D tentatively TRBD1 (6 bases). From germline, CDR1 is SGHKS and CDR2 YYEKEE (reference sequence). The CDR3 contains 13 residues. V was clipped by 6 bases and J by 5 bases, with 14 bases between them. The CDR3 loop is CASIQQGSETQYF. The CDR3 DNA sequence: TGTGCCAGCATCCAGCAGGGGTCTGAGACCCAGTACTTC.

In its sample, this clone was seen once. The chain links TRBV27 to TRBJ1-5; D may be TRBD1 (5 bases). V gave up 6 bases and J gave up 0 bases, with 12 bases separating them. The germline V gene has CDR1 MNHEY and CDR2 SMNVEV (reference sequence). The CDR3 spans 15 residues. The CDR3 spells CASRRTIYSNQPQHF. The CDR3 DNA sequence: TGTGCCAGCAGAAGGACAATTTATAGCAATCAGCCCCAGCATTTT.